Presented here are 22 T cell receptor beta chains from one specimen sequenced in a study of a mutant IDH1 vaccine in newly diagnosed glioma. Produced via immunoSEQ multiplex PCR; TCRdb's table is partial and in-frame only. The sample holds about 67,000 clones; 80% to 85% are singletons and the top ten take about 3.8%. Stated time point: week 47, end of study. One vaccine dose held 300 ug of mutant IDH1 20-mer peptide and came with topical imiquimod. The antigens for these receptors are not known. Sample: PBMCs, taken from a glioma patient whose treatment included an IDH1 peptide vaccine. These receptors were collected from a man aged 25-40 years with glioma.

The chain has TRBV19 and TRBJ1-4, with D unresolved. Trimming pared 6 bases from V and 10 bases from J, leaving 9 bases between. The CDR3 contains 11 residues. The germline V gene encodes CDR1 LNHDA and CDR2 SQIVND (reference sequence). The CDR3 sequence is CASSIRGKLFF. DNA of the CDR3: TGTGCCAGTAGCATCAGAGGAAAACTGTTTTTT.

The chain couples TRBV4-1 to TRBJ1-5, with TRBD1 identical over 9 bases. Germline CDR1 is MGHRA and CDR2 is YSYEKL. There are 19 residues in the CDR3. J was trimmed by 0 bases and V by 2 bases; bases with no gene match: 11. The chain's CDR3 is CASSQLQGALFSSNQPQHF. CDR3 DNA: TGCGCCAGCAGCCAACTACAGGGGGCTCTTTTTTCTAGCAATCAGCCCCAGCATTTT.

J is TRBJ1-5 and V is TRBV7-9; a possible D gene is TRBD1 (6 bases). The CDR3 contains 15 residues. V gave up 5 bases and J gave up 5 bases, with 16 bases separating them. Per germline, CDR1 SEHNR and CDR2 FQNEAQ (reference sequence). The CDR3 reads CASSPGDKSYQPQHF. In DNA form, the CDR3 reads TGTGCCAGCAGCCCCGGGGACAAGAGCTATCAGCCCCAGCATTTT. Full variable domain (rest looked up from reference TRBV7-9 and TRBJ1-5): DTGVSQNPRHKITKRGQNVTFRCDPISEHNRLYWYRQTLGQGPEFLTYFQNEAQLEKSRLLSDRFSAERPKGSFSTLEIQRTEQGDSAMYLCASSPGDKSYQPQHFGDGTRLSIL.

The rearrangement links TRBV5-4 to TRBJ1-1, with TRBD1 matching 9 bases. The germline gives CDR1 SGHNT, CDR2 YYREEE (reference sequence). The length of the CDR3 is 16 residues. J was trimmed by 3 bases and V by 5 bases; bases with no gene match: 11. This CDR3 reads CASRTGGSSVDTEAFF. The CDR3, as DNA: TGTGCCAGCAGGACAGGGGGGAGTTCGGTCGACACTGAAGCTTTCTTT. Full variable domain (missing parts from reference TRBV5-4 and TRBJ1-1): ETGVTQSPTHLIKTRGQQVTLRCSSQSGHNTVSWYQQALGQGPQFIFQYYREEENGRGNFPPRFSGLQFPNYSSELNVNALELDDSALYLCASRTGGSSVDTEAFFGQGTRLTVV.

The chain has TRBV28 and TRBJ1-3, with TRBD1 matching 7 bases. Germline assignment: CDR1 MDHEN and CDR2 SYDVKM. This CDR3 has 18 residues. V dropped 3 bases and J dropped 0; count of bases not matched to a gene: 11. The CDR3 DNA reads as TGTGCCAGCAGTTTGCCTGGACAGGCTTTCTACTCTGGAAACACCATATATTTT. It encodes CASSLPGQAFYSGNTIYF. The full variable domain, completed using reference TRBV28 and TRBJ1-3, is DVKVTQSSRYLVKRTGEKVFLECVQDMDHENMFWYRQDPGLGLRLIYFSYDVKMKEKGDIPEGYSVSREKKERFSLILESASTNQTSMYLCASSLPGQAFYSGNTIYFGEGSWLTVV.

The sample holds one count of this clone. The V and J genes are TRBV5-1 and TRBJ2-3; D call uncertain. Germline CDR1 reads SGHRS; CDR2 reads YFSETQ. The V end was cut by 0 bases, the J end by 3 bases, with 8 bases between. The CDR3 is made up of 14 amino acids. Here the CDR3 reads CASSLDGETDTQYF. The CDR3 DNA reads TGCGCCAGCAGCTTGGACGGAGAAACAGATACGCAGTATTTT.

The chain carries TRBV5-1 and TRBJ2-5; D is ambiguous. The germline V and J ends were trimmed by 4 bases and 7 bases, with 11 bases remaining between them. This CDR3 is built from 12 residues. CDR1 and CDR2 from the germline V gene are SGHRS and YFSETQ. The CDR3 region has the DNA TGCGCCAGCAGCGTTGAAGGACGGACCCAGTACTTC. Its protein product is CASSVEGRTQYF.

This clone came up once. The V and J genes are TRBV10-1 and TRBJ2-3; 8 bases map to TRBD1. V shed 1 base and J 4 bases; nucleotides not matched to a gene: 4. The CDR3 spans 15 residues. Germline CDR1 WNHNN, CDR2 SYGVQD (reference sequence). CDR3 sequence: CASSEWLTGADTQYF. CDR3 nucleotides: TGCGCCAGCAGTGAGTGGTTGACAGGGGCAGATACGCAGTATTTT.

The rearrangement uses TRBV28 and TRBJ1-2, with 7 bases identical to TRBD1. The CDR3 extends over 17 amino acids. Germline trimming cut 6 bases from V and 4 bases from J; bases unmatched to any gene: 17. Germline V lookup: CDR1 MDHEN, CDR2 SYDVKM. The CDR3 loop is CASRNPDGGQILYGYTF. In DNA, the CDR3 is TGTGCCAGCAGAAACCCCGACGGGGGACAGATTCTCTATGGCTACACCTTC.

This clone was seen only once. V is TRBV10-1 and J is TRBJ2-1, with 7 bases aligning to TRBD1. CDR3 length equals 19 residues. Germline CDR1 reads WNHNN; CDR2 reads SYGVQD (reference sequence). The V and J ends lost 4 bases and 2 bases, in that order; junction bases with no gene match: 17. As DNA, the CDR3 is TGCGCCAGCAGTGGGCCTCGGGGCCAGGGGGTATTCACCTACAATGAGCAGTTCTTC. This sequence encodes CASSGPRGQGVFTYNEQFF.

This clone was observed once. V usage is TRBV5-4 and J usage is TRBJ2-7; TRBD1 might be the D (6 bases). The germline gives CDR1 SGHNT, CDR2 YYREEE (reference sequence). This CDR3 is 14 amino acids long. Trimming left V 2 bases short and J 3 bases short, with 12 bases between. The CDR3 DNA reads TGTGCCAGCAGCTTCGCCCGACAGGTCTACGAGCAGTACTTC. It is translated as CASSFARQVYEQYF.

The chain couples TRBV6-1 to TRBJ1-2; tentatively, D is TRBD1 (5 bases). Germline V lookup: CDR1 MNHNS, CDR2 SASEGT. Trimming left V 3 bases short and J 7 bases short, with 12 bases between. The CDR3 covers 13 residues. In DNA, the CDR3 is TGTGCCAGCAGTGATCTGGGGACGGCTGGCTACACCTTC. Amino acids: CASSDLGTAGYTF.

The chain carries TRBV7-9 and TRBJ2-7; 8 bases match TRBD1. The trim removed 3 bases at V and 0 bases at J, leaving 7 bases unmatched. The CDR3 has 16 amino acids. CDR1 is SEHNR, CDR2 FQNEAQ, per germline (reference sequence). The CDR3 reads CASSLAGTGSSYEQYF. In DNA, the CDR3 is TGTGCCAGCAGCTTGGCCGGGACAGGAAGCTCCTACGAGCAGTACTTC.

This clone appeared a single time. V gene TRBV19 combines with J gene TRBJ1-2; D gene unclear. The CDR3 spans 14 residues. Germline-derived CDR1 and CDR2 are LNHDA and SQIVND (reference sequence). V lost 1 base and J 4 bases, leaving 10 bases between the germline ends. The CDR3 reads CASSIGMTIYGYTF. The CDR3 DNA is TGTGCCAGTAGTATAGGGATGACCATCTATGGCTACACCTTC. Full variable domain (outside the CDR3, taken from reference TRBV19 and TRBJ1-2): DGGITQSPKYLFRKEGQNVTLSCEQNLNHDAMYWYRQDPGQGLRLIYYSQIVNDFQKGDIAEGYSVSREKKESFPLTVTSAQKNPTAFYLCASSIGMTIYGYTFGSGTRLTVV.

The chain employs TRBV28 and TRBJ2-7; 7 nucleotides line up with TRBD2. CDR1 and CDR2 from the germline V gene are MDHEN and SYDVKM. J lost 1 base, V lost 6 bases, and 9 bases had no gene match. The CDR3 sequence is 15 residues long. CDR3 DNA sequence: TGTGCCAGCAGGTCCCCCTGGGGGGGGTCCTACGAGCAGTACTTC. This encodes CASRSPWGGSYEQYF.

The V and J genes are TRBV28 and TRBJ1-2; 9 bases line up with TRBD1. J gave up 8 bases and V 4 bases, and 14 bases lay outside the gene matches. Germline CDR1 is MDHEN and CDR2 is SYDVKM. There are 16 residues in the CDR3. The CDR3 is CASSSDGLDRGGGYTF. CDR3 DNA: TGTGCCAGCAGTTCCGATGGCCTGGACAGGGGCGGAGGCTACACCTTC.

This clone has just a few counts. The chain links TRBV11-3 to TRBJ1-1, with a tentative D call TRBD1 (5 bases). Germline-derived CDR1 and CDR2 are SGHNT and YENEEA. The CDR3 contains 13 residues. V gave up 0 bases and J gave up 7 bases, with 9 bases separating them. The CDR3 DNA follows: TGTGCCAGCAGCTTAGAGGGAACAGGTGAAGCTTTCTTT. Residues: CASSLEGTGEAFF.

J is TRBJ1-4 and V is TRBV5-1; D is ambiguous. The CDR3 is 15 residues long. V was trimmed by 4 bases and J by 0 bases, leaving 10 bases between them. CDR1 and CDR2 (germline): SGHRS, YFSETQ. CDR3: CASSRGEATNEKLFF. The CDR3, as DNA: TGCGCCAGCAGCCGTGGGGAGGCAACTAATGAAAAACTGTTTTTT.

V and J are TRBV19 and TRBJ1-2, with D possibly being TRBD1 (5 bases). Germline loops: CDR1 LNHDA, CDR2 SQIVND (reference sequence). V lost 6 bases and J 7 bases, leaving 18 bases between the germline ends. CDR3 size: 14 residues. The CDR3 DNA follows: TGTGCCAGTAGCGTAACAGGAGACCTATCTGGCTACACCTTC. Amino acids: CASSVTGDLSGYTF.

This chain links TRBV28 with TRBJ2-7; D is unresolved. Germline CDR1 reads MDHEN; CDR2 reads SYDVKM. The V and J ends lost 1 base and 7 bases respectively, with 17 bases between them. This CDR3 is 15 amino acids long. This chain's CDR3 is CASSLSPGPIREQYF. In nucleotides, the CDR3 is TGTGCCAGCAGTTTATCCCCCGGGCCGATAAGGGAGCAGTACTTC.

V gene TRBV19 combines with J gene TRBJ2-7; 7 nucleotides match TRBD1. Germline assignment: CDR1 LNHDA and CDR2 SQIVND (reference sequence). CDR3 length: 14 amino acids. Trimming cost V 4 bases and J 3 bases; bases outside gene matches: 6. CDR3 region: CASSTRDRLYEQYF. The CDR3 region has the DNA TGTGCCAGTAGTACCCGGGACAGACTCTACGAGCAGTACTTC.

The chain recombines TRBV5-1 with TRBJ2-7, with D tentatively TRBD1 (6 bases). This CDR3 contains 13 residues. Looked up from germline, CDR1 is SGHRS and CDR2 is YFSETQ. V was pared by 5 bases and J by 2 bases, with 11 bases between. Here the CDR3 DNA reads TGCGCCAGCAGTAACAGGGTGGCCTACGAGCAGTACTTC. Translating gives CASSNRVAYEQYF.